These T cell receptor beta chains were read from a single sample in a study of T-cell memory formation after mild COVID-19. TCRdb passed the 5' RACE reads through MiXCR, listing each CDR3 protein once. The data hold approximately 580,000 distinct CDR3 sequences, with approximately 20% observed a single time. The specimen was PBMCs or a T cell subset sorted from them (not recorded which). The receptors derive from an adult woman who had mild COVID-19 (a few samples of this study predate the infection). Cell type and time point are not known. The CDR3 runs from the conserved cysteine through the conserved F or W. The D gene is left open where the match is weak. Some rows mark clone size as missing; the rest say once, few, many or name a class of expanded clone.

J gene	clone size	D gene	V gene	CDR3 protein	CDR3 DNA
TRBJ1-5	NA	TRBD1	TRBV7-9	CASSPQGGSNQPQHF	TGTGCCAGCAGCCCTCAGGGGGGAAGCAATCAGCCCCAGCATTTT
TRBJ1-2	NA	TRBD1	TRBV15	CATSHDRDTAYGYTF	TGTGCCACCAGCCACGACAGGGACACCGCGTATGGCTACACCTTC
TRBJ1-1	NA	NA	TRBV20-1	CSASPDFGAFF	TGCAGTGCCAGCCCAGATTTTGGAGCTTTCTTT
TRBJ2-1	NA	TRBD2	TRBV6-6	CASSYGTSGSSYNEQFF	TGTGCCAGCAGTTACGGGACTAGCGGGAGCTCCTACAATGAGCAGTTCTTC
TRBJ2-1	NA	NA	TRBV7-9	CASSLGYRSSYNEQFF	TGTGCCAGCAGCTTAGGCTACCGCAGCTCCTACAATGAGCAGTTCTTC
TRBJ2-7	NA	NA	TRBV10-3	CAISDEAYEQYF	TGTGCCATCAGTGACGAGGCCTACGAGCAGTACTTC
TRBJ2-7	NA	TRBD2	TRBV6-2/TRBV6-3	CASKGISSGRSSSEQYF	TGTGCCAGCAAGGGGATTTCTAGCGGGAGATCTTCCAGCGAGCAGTACTTC
TRBJ2-1	NA	NA	TRBV5-1	CASSLVDPWDEQFF	TGCGCCAGCAGCTTGGTGGATCCCTGGGATGAGCAGTTCTTC
TRBJ1-1	few	NA	TRBV20-1	CSARLPGRANTEAFF	TGCAGTGCTAGACTTCCCGGAAGGGCGAACACTGAAGCTTTCTTT
TRBJ2-6	NA	NA	TRBV7-2	CASSLVGTPSGANVLTF	TGTGCCAGCAGCTTAGTTGGGACACCCTCTGGGGCCAACGTCCTGACTTTC
TRBJ2-3	NA	TRBD1	TRBV6-2/TRBV6-3	CASTWDRGPKDTQYF	TGTGCCAGCACCTGGGACAGGGGGCCGAAAGATACGCAGTATTTT
TRBJ2-1	few	NA	TRBV6-2/TRBV6-3	CASSFNGFGPTIEQFF	TGTGCCAGCAGTTTTAATGGGTTTGGGCCTACAATTGAGCAGTTCTTC
TRBJ2-1	NA	NA	TRBV14	CASSRQAYNEQFF	TGTGCCAGCAGCCGACAGGCCTACAATGAGCAGTTCTTC
TRBJ1-1	few	TRBD1	TRBV11-2	CASSPTGGEVNTEAFF	TGTGCCAGCAGCCCTACAGGGGGCGAAGTGAACACTGAAGCTTTCTTT
TRBJ2-1	NA	TRBD2	TRBV24-1	CATSEGLAREQFF	TGTGCCACCAGTGAGGGACTAGCGAGAGAGCAGTTCTTC
TRBJ2-3	few	TRBD2	TRBV5-1	CASSLATSGTGDTQYF	TGCGCCAGCAGCTTGGCCACTAGCGGGACGGGAGATACGCAGTATTTT
TRBJ2-1	NA	TRBD2	TRBV20-1	CSARKTGTSGRSSYNEQFF	TGCAGTGCTAGGAAGACCGGGACTAGCGGCCGGAGCTCCTACAATGAGCAGTTCTTC
TRBJ1-1	few	NA	TRBV6-1	CASSGRQRNTEAFF	TGTGCCAGCAGTGGTAGGCAGAGAAACACTGAAGCTTTCTTT
TRBJ2-7	NA	NA	TRBV5-1	CASSPQLLSGQIEQYF	TGCGCCAGCAGCCCCCAGTTGTTAAGTGGCCAGATCGAGCAGTACTTC
TRBJ1-1	few	NA	TRBV2	CASRERQLINTEAFF	TGTGCCAGCAGGGAAAGACAGCTTATTAACACTGAAGCTTTCTTT
TRBJ1-1	NA	NA	TRBV5-1	CASSSSVAGTEAFF	TGCGCCAGCAGCTCCAGCGTGGCGGGGACTGAAGCTTTCTTT
TRBJ1-5	NA	NA	TRBV7-2	CASSPRDSNQPQHF	TGTGCCAGCAGCCCCCGGGATAGCAATCAGCCCCAGCATTTT
TRBJ2-1	few	NA	TRBV10-3	CAISELRERSYNEQFF	TGTGCCATCAGTGAGTTACGGGAGAGATCCTACAATGAGCAGTTCTTC
TRBJ1-1	NA	NA	TRBV24-1	CATSGGWGVNTEAFF	TGTGCCACCAGTGGGGGGTGGGGTGTGAACACTGAAGCTTTCTTT
TRBJ2-7	NA	TRBD1	TRBV7-6	CASSPDRFPYEQYF	TGTGCCAGCAGCCCGGACAGGTTCCCCTACGAGCAGTACTTC
TRBJ1-1	NA	NA	TRBV7-8	CASTRGQDFEAFF	TGTGCCAGCACCCGTGGCCAGGACTTTGAAGCTTTCTTT
TRBJ2-7	NA	NA	TRBV4-1	CASSQDRVDEQYF	TGCGCCAGCAGCCAAGACAGGGTGGACGAGCAGTACTTC
TRBJ2-1	NA	NA	TRBV29-1	CSVEDLKRRPYNEQFF	TGCAGCGTTGAAGATCTTAAGCGGAGGCCTTACAATGAGCAGTTCTTC
TRBJ2-5	once	TRBD1	TRBV7-2	CASNRRTGEETQYF	TGTGCCAGCAACCGGCGGACAGGGGAGGAGACCCAGTACTTC
TRBJ1-4	NA	NA	TRBV12-3/TRBV12-4	CASSPPGSRNEKLFF	TGTGCCAGCAGTCCTCCCGGGAGCCGGAATGAAAAACTGTTTTTT
TRBJ2-1	few	TRBD1	TRBV19	CASSNGQGREQFF	TGTGCCAGTAGTAACGGACAGGGACGCGAGCAGTTCTTC
TRBJ2-1	few	TRBD2	TRBV4-3	CASSQALAGGNNEQFF	TGCGCCAGCAGCCAGGCACTAGCGGGAGGGAACAATGAGCAGTTCTTC
TRBJ2-7	NA	NA	TRBV5-1	CASSGSLYEQYF	TGCGCCAGCAGCGGCTCCCTCTACGAGCAGTACTTC
TRBJ2-1	NA	TRBD1	TRBV5-1	CASSGGQGADEQFF	TGCGCCAGCAGCGGGGGACAGGGGGCGGATGAGCAGTTCTTC
TRBJ2-7	NA	TRBD1	TRBV5-4	CASSLAGQGTSYEQYF	TGTGCCAGCAGCTTAGCGGGACAGGGAACGTCCTACGAGCAGTACTTC
TRBJ2-1	NA	TRBD2	TRBV7-9	CASSSSGRADNEQFF	TGTGCCAGCAGCTCTAGCGGGAGGGCGGACAATGAGCAGTTCTTC
TRBJ1-1	NA	NA	TRBV20-1	CSARAGFMNTEAFF	TGCAGTGCTAGGGCAGGGTTCATGAACACTGAAGCTTTCTTT
TRBJ2-7	NA	TRBD2	TRBV4-3	CASSQDKSSGVYEQYF	TGCGCCAGCAGCCAAGATAAATCTAGCGGTGTCTACGAGCAGTACTTC
TRBJ1-4	NA	NA	TRBV20-1	CSAEGPNEKLFF	TGCAGTGCTGAAGGACCTAATGAAAAACTGTTTTTT
TRBJ2-5	few	NA	TRBV25-1	CASSDGRGQETQYF	TGTGCCAGCAGTGATGGGAGGGGGCAAGAGACCCAGTACTTC
TRBJ1-5	NA	TRBD1	TRBV5-4	CASSSGGNNQPQHF	TGTGCCAGCAGCTCAGGGGGTAACAATCAGCCCCAGCATTTT
TRBJ2-1	few	TRBD2	TRBV3-1	CASSQDQGLADYNEQFF	TGTGCCAGCAGCCAAGATCAGGGACTAGCGGACTACAATGAGCAGTTCTTC
TRBJ2-5	few	NA	TRBV20-1	CSASRQQETQYF	TGCAGTGCTAGCAGGCAGCAAGAGACCCAGTACTTC
TRBJ2-7	NA	NA	TRBV4-1	CASSQVIGEYEQYF	TGCGCCAGCAGCCAAGTAATCGGAGAATACGAGCAGTACTTC
TRBJ2-5	few	NA	TRBV11-2	CASSPKGQTQYF	TGTGCCAGCAGTCCAAAGGGGCAGACCCAGTACTTC
TRBJ1-5	NA	NA	TRBV24-1	CATSGGRGEDQPQHF	TGTGCCACCAGTGGTGGTCGGGGGGAAGATCAGCCCCAGCATTTT